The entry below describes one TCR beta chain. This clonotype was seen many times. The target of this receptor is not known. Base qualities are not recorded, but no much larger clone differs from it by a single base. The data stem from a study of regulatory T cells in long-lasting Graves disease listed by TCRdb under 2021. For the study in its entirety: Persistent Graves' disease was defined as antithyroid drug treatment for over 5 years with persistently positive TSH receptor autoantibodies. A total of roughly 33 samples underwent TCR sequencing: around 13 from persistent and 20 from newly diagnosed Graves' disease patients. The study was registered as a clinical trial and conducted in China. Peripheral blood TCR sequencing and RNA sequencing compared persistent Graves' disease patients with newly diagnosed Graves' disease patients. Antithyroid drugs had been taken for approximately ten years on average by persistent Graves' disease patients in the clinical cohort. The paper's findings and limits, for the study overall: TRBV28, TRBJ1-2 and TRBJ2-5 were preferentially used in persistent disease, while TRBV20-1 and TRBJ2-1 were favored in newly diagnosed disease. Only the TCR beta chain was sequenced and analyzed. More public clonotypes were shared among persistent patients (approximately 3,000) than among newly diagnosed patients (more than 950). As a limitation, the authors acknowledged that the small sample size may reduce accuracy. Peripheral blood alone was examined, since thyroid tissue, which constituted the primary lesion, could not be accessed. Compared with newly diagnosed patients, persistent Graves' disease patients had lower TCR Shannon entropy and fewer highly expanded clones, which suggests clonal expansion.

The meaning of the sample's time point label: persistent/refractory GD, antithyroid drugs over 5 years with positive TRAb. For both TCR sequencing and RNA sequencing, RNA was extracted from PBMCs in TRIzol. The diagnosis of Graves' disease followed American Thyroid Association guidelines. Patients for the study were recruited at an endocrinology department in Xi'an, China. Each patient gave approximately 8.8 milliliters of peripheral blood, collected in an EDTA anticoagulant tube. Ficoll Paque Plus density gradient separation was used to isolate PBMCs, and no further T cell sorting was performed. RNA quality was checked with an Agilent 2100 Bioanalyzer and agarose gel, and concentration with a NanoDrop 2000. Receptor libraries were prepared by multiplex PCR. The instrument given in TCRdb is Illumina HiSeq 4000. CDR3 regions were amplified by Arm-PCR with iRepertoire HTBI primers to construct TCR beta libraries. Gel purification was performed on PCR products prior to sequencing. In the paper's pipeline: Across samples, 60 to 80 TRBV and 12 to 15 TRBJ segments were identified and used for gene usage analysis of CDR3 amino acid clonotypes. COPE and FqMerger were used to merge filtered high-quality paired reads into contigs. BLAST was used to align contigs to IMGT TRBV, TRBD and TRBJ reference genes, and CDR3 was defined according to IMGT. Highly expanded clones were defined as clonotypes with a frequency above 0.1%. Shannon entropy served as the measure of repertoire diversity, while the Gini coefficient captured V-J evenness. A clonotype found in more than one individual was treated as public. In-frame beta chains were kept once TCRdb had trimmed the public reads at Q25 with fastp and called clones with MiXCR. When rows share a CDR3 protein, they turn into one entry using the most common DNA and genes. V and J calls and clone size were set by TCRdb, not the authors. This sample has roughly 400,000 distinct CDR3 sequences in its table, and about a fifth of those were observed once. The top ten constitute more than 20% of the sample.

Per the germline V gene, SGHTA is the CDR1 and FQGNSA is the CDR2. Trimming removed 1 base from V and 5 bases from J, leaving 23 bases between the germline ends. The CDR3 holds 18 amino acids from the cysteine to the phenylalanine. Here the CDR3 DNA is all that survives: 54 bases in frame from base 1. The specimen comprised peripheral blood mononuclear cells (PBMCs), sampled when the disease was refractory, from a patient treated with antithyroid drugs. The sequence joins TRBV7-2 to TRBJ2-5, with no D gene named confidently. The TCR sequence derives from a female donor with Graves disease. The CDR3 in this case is CASSLGDTALPVMETQYF. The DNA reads TGTGCCAGCAGCTTAGGCGACACGGCCCTCCCCGTGATGGAGACCCAGTACTTC.